Listed here are 8 T cell receptor beta chains from one sample, sequenced in a study of blood T cell repertoires in COVID-19. Sequenced by immunoSEQ multiplex PCR; TCRdb stores in-frame clones only, minus some. The sample holds a few hundred thousand clones, 86% seen once. The sample consisted of peripheral blood. These receptors were taken from a woman aged 50 to 60 with acute or convalescent COVID-19.

The chain uses TRBV7-2 and TRBJ2-3; possible D gene TRBD1, 5 bases. Looked up from germline, CDR1 is SGHTA and CDR2 is FQGNSA. V lost 4 bases and J lost 0, with 8 bases in between. The CDR3 length is 14 residues. The CDR3 DNA is TGTGCCAGCAGCTCTGACAGAAGCACAGATACGCAGTATTTT. It codes for CASSSDRSTDTQYF.

The rearrangement joins TRBV4-2 to TRBJ2-7, with 10 bases that match TRBD1. The CDR3 spans 18 residues. CDR1 is LGHNA, CDR2 YNFKEQ, per germline. The junction had 12 bases not matched to a gene; V was cut back by 0 bases and J by 4 bases. The CDR3 coding sequence is TGTGCCAGCAGCCAAGATTGGGTTGGGGGACAGGGGACGTACGAGCAGTACTTC. This encodes CASSQDWVGGQGTYEQYF.

The chain combines TRBV19 with TRBJ2-3, with 10 bases aligning to TRBD2. The J segment lost 2 bases and the V segment lost 2 bases, leaving 7 bases of the junction unmatched. Per the germline V gene, CDR1 is LNHDA and CDR2 is SQIVND (reference sequence). The CDR3 sequence is 17 residues long. Here the CDR3 reads CASSISGLAASTDTQYF. CDR3 in DNA: TGTGCCAGTAGTATATCAGGACTAGCGGCCTCCACAGATACGCAGTATTTT.

The genes are TRBV29-1 and TRBJ1-1, with D tentatively TRBD1 (5 bases). The V and J ends lost 4 bases and 4 bases respectively, with 13 bases between them. Germline CDR1 SQVTM, CDR2 ANQGSEA. The length of the CDR3 is 13 residues. CDR3 residues: CSVGSGYVTEAFF. The CDR3 nucleotides read TGCAGCGTTGGTTCAGGGTACGTCACTGAAGCTTTCTTT.

The genes are TRBV6-1 and TRBJ1-1; 7 nucleotides align to TRBD1. The CDR3 covers 15 residues. V shed 1 base, J shed 6 bases, and the junction held 8 bases outside the gene matches. The germline CDR1 and CDR2 sequences are MNHNS and SASEGT. CDR3 in amino acids: CASSEGVGGAAEAFF. CDR3 sequence (DNA): TGTGCCAGCAGTGAAGGGGTAGGGGGCGCGGCTGAAGCTTTCTTT.

This rearrangement joins TRBV27 to TRBJ2-3, with D uncertain. The CDR3 covers 13 residues. Trimming shortened V by 3 bases and J by 4 bases, and 8 bases separated the two germline ends. The germline V gene encodes CDR1 MNHEY and CDR2 SMNVEV (reference sequence). Here the CDR3 DNA reads TGTGCCAGCAGTTTTTCGTATGCAGATACGCAGTATTTT. Protein: CASSFSYADTQYF.

The chain has TRBV7-2 and TRBJ2-7; a possible D gene is TRBD2 (5 bases). V shed 6 bases and J shed 0 bases, with 18 bases lying between them. Per germline, CDR1 SGHTA and CDR2 FQGNSA. CDR3 length: 16 residues. The CDR3 nucleotides are TGTGCCAGCAGTTGGGGTAGCCTAGCAAACTCCTACGAGCAGTACTTC. It specifies CASSWGSLANSYEQYF.

The chain combines TRBV7-2 with TRBJ2-5; perhaps TRBD2 as D (6 bases). Trimming left V 3 bases short and J 7 bases short, with 18 bases between. The CDR3 length is 15 residues. The germline V gene encodes CDR1 SGHTA and CDR2 FQGNSA. The CDR3 coding sequence is TGTGCCAGCAGCTTGAACACTTTGTTGGGAGGGACCCAGTACTTC. The encoded protein is CASSLNTLLGGTQYF.